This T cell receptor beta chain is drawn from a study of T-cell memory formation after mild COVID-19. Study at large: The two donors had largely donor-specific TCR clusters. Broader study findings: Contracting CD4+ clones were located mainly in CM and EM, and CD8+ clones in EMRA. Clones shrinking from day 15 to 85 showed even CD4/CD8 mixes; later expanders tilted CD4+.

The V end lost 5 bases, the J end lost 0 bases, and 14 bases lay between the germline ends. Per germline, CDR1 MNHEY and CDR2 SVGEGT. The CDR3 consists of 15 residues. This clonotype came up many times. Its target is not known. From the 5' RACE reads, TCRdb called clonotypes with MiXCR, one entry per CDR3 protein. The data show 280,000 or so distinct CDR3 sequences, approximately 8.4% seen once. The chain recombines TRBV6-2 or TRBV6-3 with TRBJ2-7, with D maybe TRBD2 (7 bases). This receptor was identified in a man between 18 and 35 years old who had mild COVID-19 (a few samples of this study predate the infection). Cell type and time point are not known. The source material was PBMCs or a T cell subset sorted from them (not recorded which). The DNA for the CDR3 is TGTGCCAGCAGTATCGGCGGGGGCCTCTCCTACGAGCAGTACTTC. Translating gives CASSIGGGLSYEQYF.